This entry lists 22 T cell receptor beta chains sequenced from one sample in a study of control samples from healthy donors and cancer patients. Sequenced by immunoSEQ multiplex PCR; TCRdb stores in-frame clones only, minus some. The sample carries about 130,000 clones, roughly 92% recorded once. Sequencing was performed on PBMCs. These receptors were collected from a man at least 80 years old with head and neck cancer.

This clone was found once. The chain recombines TRBV9 with TRBJ2-3; 9 bases line up with TRBD2. The V gene's germline CDR1 is SGDLS and CDR2 YYNGEE. J lost 8 bases, V lost 0 bases, and 13 bases had no gene match. This CDR3 spans 17 amino acids. The CDR3 reads CASSVGGLAPGGGTQYF. CDR3 nucleotide sequence: TGTGCCAGCAGCGTAGGGGGACTAGCCCCGGGGGGAGGTACGCAGTATTTT.

The chain carries TRBV5-1 and TRBJ1-5, with no clear D. V dropped 0 bases and J dropped 0 bases, with 7 bases sitting between them. CDR1 SGHRS and CDR2 YFSETQ come from the germline V gene. CDR3 size: 15 residues. The CDR3 nucleotides read TGCGCCAGCAGCTTGGGGGGTAGTAGCAATCAGCCCCAGCATTTT. Translated: CASSLGGSSNQPQHF. The whole variable domain, remainder taken from reference TRBV5-1 and TRBJ1-5, is KAGVTQTPRYLIKTRGQQVTLSCSPISGHRSVSWYQQTPGQGLQFLFEYFSETQRNKGNFPGRFSGRQFSNSRSEMNVSTLELGDSALYLCASSLGGSSNQPQHFGDGTRLSIL.

The J gene is TRBJ1-2, the V gene TRBV6-5; D perhaps matches TRBD1 (6 bases). Germline V gene data show CDR1 as MNHEY and CDR2 as SVGAGI. The V and J ends lost 2 bases and 4 bases respectively, with 14 bases between them. The CDR3 sequence is 15 residues long. The CDR3 protein is CASSYLLDSLYGYTF. The DNA of the CDR3 is TGTGCCAGCAGTTACCTATTGGACAGTCTCTATGGCTACACCTTC.

The gene calls are TRBV10-1 and TRBJ1-1; TRBD1 might be the D (5 bases). Trimming pared 6 bases from V and 1 base from J, leaving 18 bases between. The CDR3 extends over 16 amino acids. Germline values: CDR1 WNHNN, CDR2 SYGVQD (reference sequence). The CDR3 here is CASRGDGARGNTEAFF. The CDR3 DNA is TGCGCCAGCAGAGGGGACGGGGCGCGAGGGAACACTGAAGCTTTCTTT.

V usage is TRBV5-4 and J usage is TRBJ2-7; either TRBD1 or TRBD2 may supply D (5 bases each). Trimming took off 0 bases at V and 0 bases at J, with 10 bases between the two ends. This CDR3 region has 15 residues. CDR1 and CDR2 (germline): SGHNT, YYREEE (reference sequence). The CDR3 loop is CASSLGGGRSYEQYF. The CDR3 DNA follows: TGTGCCAGCAGCTTGGGTGGGGGACGCTCCTACGAGCAGTACTTC. Looking up the rest from reference TRBV5-4 and TRBJ2-7 gives the full variable domain: ETGVTQSPTHLIKTRGQQVTLRCSSQSGHNTVSWYQQALGQGPQFIFQYYREEENGRGNFPPRFSGLQFPNYSSELNVNALELDDSALYLCASSLGGGRSYEQYFGPGTRLTVT.

The chain joins TRBV3-1 (or the pseudogene TRBV3-2) to TRBJ2-3; 7 bases match TRBD1. Germline V gives CDR1 LGHDT, CDR2 YNNKEL (reference sequence). V shed 2 bases, J shed 3 bases, and the junction held 8 bases outside the gene matches. This CDR3 region has 16 residues. The CDR3 DNA reads as TGTGCCAGCAGCCAAAGGGGGCGGCACCTTACAGATACGCAGTATTTT. It translates to CASSQRGRHLTDTQYF.

The chain uses TRBV10-2 and TRBJ2-7; tentatively, D is TRBD2 (5 bases). V lost 1 base, J lost 4 bases, and 14 bases lay in between. Germline lookup yields CDR1 WSHSY and CDR2 SAAADI. The CDR3 is 15 residues long. This chain's CDR3 is CASSEFRGFTYEQYF. The CDR3 DNA sequence: TGCGCCAGCAGTGAGTTCCGGGGTTTTACATACGAGCAGTACTTC.

The chain recombines TRBV27 with TRBJ2-1; 9 bases are shared with TRBD2. V was clipped by 2 bases and J by 4 bases; unmatched bases: 9. The germline CDR1 and CDR2 sequences are MNHEY and SMNVEV (reference sequence). The CDR3 extends over 17 amino acids. DNA of the CDR3: TGTGCCAGCAGTTTACTTAGCGGGAGTTCGGGGTACAATGAGCAGTTCTTC. This codes for CASSLLSGSSGYNEQFF.

The table lists this clone with a count of one. This chain links TRBV5-8 with TRBJ2-7; TRBD1 matches 8 bases. CDR1 is SGHTS, CDR2 YDEGEE, per germline. Trimming took 4 bases from V and 3 from J; bases not matched to a gene: 9. This CDR3 has 15 amino acids. CDR3 in amino acids: CASSRGDRRDYEQYF. The CDR3 DNA sequence: TGTGCCAGCAGCCGAGGGGACAGGCGGGACTACGAGCAGTACTTC. Using reference TRBV5-8 and TRBJ2-7 for the parts outside the CDR3, the full variable domain is EAGVTQSPTHLIKTRGQQATLRCSPISGHTSVYWYQQALGLGLQFLLWYDEGEERNRGNFPPRFSGRQFPNYSSELNVNALELEDSALYLCASSRGDRRDYEQYFGPGTRLTVT.

J is TRBJ1-3 and V is TRBV7-9, with D possibly being TRBD1 (5 bases). V shed 8 bases and J shed 4 bases, with 18 bases lying between them. In germline, CDR1 is SEHNR, CDR2 FQNEAQ (reference sequence). CDR3 length equals 15 residues. CDR3 DNA: TGTGCCAGCGGGGGGGTGGCCCGACCCGGAAACACCATATATTTT. Protein product: CASGGVARPGNTIYF.

As concerns this clone: At one boundary the junction diverges from the germline segment, which might be a read error. This chain connects TRBV30 to TRBJ1-6; D ambiguous. The germline V gene encodes CDR1 GTSNPN and CDR2 SVGIG (reference sequence). CDR3 size: 12 residues. CDR3 sequence (DNA): TGTGCCTTGAGTTGGGCAAATTCACCCCTCCACTTT. Translated, it gives CALSWANSPLHF.

The CDR3 DNA is TGTGCCAGCAGTAAATGGGTGGGTGAAAAACTGTTTTTT. This sequence encodes CASSKWVGEKLFF. The V gene is TRBV6-5, the J gene TRBJ1-4, with D unclear. Trimming pared 5 bases from V and 7 bases from J, leaving 11 bases between. CDR3 length equals 13 residues. The V gene's germline CDR1 is MNHEY and CDR2 SVGAGI.

The chain employs TRBV5-1 and TRBJ1-5; tentative D call: TRBD1 (5 bases). The CDR3 consists of 13 residues. Germline V gives CDR1 SGHRS, CDR2 YFSETQ. Trimming took off 7 bases at V and 7 bases at J, with 15 bases between the two ends. This CDR3 reads CASWNDSTQPQHF. DNA for the CDR3: TGCGCCAGCTGGAACGACAGTACGCAGCCCCAGCATTTT.

The rearrangement links TRBV7-9 to TRBJ1-1, with 8 bases that match TRBD1. The J segment lost 4 bases and the V segment lost 6 bases, leaving 10 bases of the junction unmatched. There are 15 residues in the CDR3. Germline V gives CDR1 SEHNR, CDR2 FQNEAQ (reference sequence). The DNA of the CDR3 is TGTGCCAGCAGTCGCTTCGACAGGGGAGGCACTGAAGCTTTCTTT. Its translation: CASSRFDRGGTEAFF.

This chain joins TRBV9 and TRBJ2-3, with TRBD1 identical over 7 bases. V gave up 4 bases and J gave up 0 bases; unmatched junction bases: 5. The V gene's germline CDR1 is SGDLS and CDR2 YYNGEE. This CDR3 spans 15 amino acids. The DNA for the CDR3 is TGTGCCAGCAGCTCGGGACAGACTAGCACAGATACGCAGTATTTT. It encodes CASSSGQTSTDTQYF.

The rearrangement joins TRBV9 to TRBJ2-6; either TRBD1 or TRBD2 may supply D (5 bases each). Germline CDR1 reads SGDLS; CDR2 reads YYNGEE. Trimming pared 0 bases from V and 2 bases from J, leaving 6 bases between. CDR3 length equals 15 residues. DNA for the CDR3: TGTGCCAGCAGCGTAGGAGGGGCTGGGGCCAACGTCCTGACTTTC. Amino acid sequence: CASSVGGAGANVLTF.

V gene TRBV19 combines with J gene TRBJ2-7; D not resolved. The germline CDR1 and CDR2 sequences are LNHDA and SQIVND (reference sequence). The ends were cut back, 1 base at V and 7 bases at J, with 11 bases in the middle. This CDR3 is built from 13 residues. The CDR3: CASSIGRHGEQYF. The CDR3 DNA sequence: TGTGCCAGTAGTATAGGCAGGCATGGTGAGCAGTACTTC.

V and J are TRBV6-1 and TRBJ2-5; the D is unclear. This CDR3 is 13 amino acids long. Per the germline V gene, CDR1 is MNHNS and CDR2 is SASEGT. The V end was cut by 4 bases, the J end by 3 bases, with 9 bases between. The CDR3 region is CASSGTGKETQYF. CDR3 coding DNA: TGTGCCAGCAGTGGTACTGGGAAAGAGACCCAGTACTTC.

V gene TRBV2 combines with J gene TRBJ2-1; no reliable D call. Per germline, CDR1 SNHLY and CDR2 FYNNEI. The CDR3 loop spans 12 amino acids. V was cut by 4 bases and J by 8 bases, with 9 bases left in between. Here the CDR3 DNA reads TGTGCCAGCAGTGTCCCCACCTATGAGCAGTTCTTC. Translated, it gives CASSVPTYEQFF.

This clone was observed once. The chain joins TRBV6-5 to TRBJ1-2, with no clear D. The CDR3 sequence is 13 residues long. CDR1 MNHEY and CDR2 SVGAGI come from the germline V gene. V gave up 4 bases and J gave up 8 bases, with 14 bases separating them. The CDR3 coding sequence is TGTGCCAGCAGTTCCCTAAGGACGGGGGGCTACACCTTC. This codes for CASSSLRTGGYTF.

This chain uses TRBV5-6 with TRBJ2-7; D remains unclear. Germline CDR1 is SGHDT and CDR2 is YYEEEE. The V end was cut by 1 base, the J end by 6 bases, with 8 bases between. The CDR3 has 12 amino acids. The CDR3 protein is CASSLRRSEQYF. CDR3 coding DNA: TGTGCCAGCAGCTTGCGTAGGAGCGAGCAGTACTTC.

The V and J genes are TRBV29-1 and TRBJ1-1, with D unresolved. CDR3 size: 11 residues. V shed 2 bases and J shed 9 bases, with 10 bases lying between them. The germline CDR1 and CDR2 sequences are SQVTM and ANQGSEA. The CDR3 here is CSVETLRKAFF. The CDR3 coding sequence is TGCAGCGTTGAAACCTTAAGGAAAGCTTTCTTT. The full variable domain, its missing parts supplied by reference TRBV29-1 and TRBJ1-1, is SAVISQKPSRDICQRGTSLTIQCQVDSQVTMMFWYRQQPGQSLTLIATANQGSEATYESGFVIDKFPISRPNLTFSTLTVSNMSPEDSSIYLCSVETLRKAFFGQGTRLTVV.